This T cell receptor beta chain appears in the sequencing data of a study of cytomegalovirus exposure and HLA in healthy donors (dated by TCRdb to 2016 to 2017). Study-wide context: An earlier analysis of approximately 640 of the donors reported roughly 300 Gb of sequence data and around 110 million unique TCR beta sequences from some 180 million T cells. An early release covering more than 500 HLA-typed donors comprised about 300 gigabases of sequencing data and tens of millions of unique TCR sequences. Among the roughly 410 genotyped donors, around 81% belonged to the genetic ancestry cluster associated with self-reported Caucasian donors. The study aimed to test whether signatures of past pathogen exposure could be identified by cataloging public T cell receptors. The study used immunosequencing to profile the T cell repertoires of under 700 subjects and linked those repertoires to cytomegalovirus serostatus. A separate validation cohort of 100 to 150 different subjects was used in addition to the 666-subject first cohort. To predict cytomegalovirus infection status, the study combined high-throughput TCR immunosequencing, statistical association of individual TCRs with disease status, and machine learning. A later analysis re-analyzed previously published TCR beta repertoires from 666 donors and added high-resolution HLA genotyping to study TCR occurrence patterns. Rather than using new phenotypic data, the later analysis identified candidate immune exposures from TCR beta sequences and from how often those sequences occurred across donors. To decide whether each TCR beta V gene segment behaved as functional or pseudogenic, an earlier analysis of approximately 600 of the donors relied on high-throughput TCR beta sequencing. Donor age, sex, ethnicity and CMV serostatus were compiled together with the repertoire data. A later genetic analysis used genome-wide SNP genotypes for about 55% of the 666 donors, treating that subset as a discovery cohort. Every discovery cohort repertoire had been produced on one sequencing platform. HLA typing covered class I and class II loci at four-digit resolution. The number of typed donors differed by locus: roughly 629-640 for A, B, C, DRB1 and DQB1; approximately 530 for DQA1; 606 for DPA1; and about 450 for DPB1. Roughly 5 DR-DQ haplotypes were handled as single units for association and clustering because linkage in the cohort was strong. Across under 500 genotyped donors of the cohort, an average of about 220,000 unique TCR beta nucleotide sequences per donor were sequenced, and around 20% of those sequences were non-productive.

The cohort consisted of fewer than 700 healthy bone marrow donors. At the time of sampling, every cohort member was nominally healthy, though immune exposures that went unrecorded were likely present. The donor tested CMV seronegative, placing the donor among the approximately 360 seronegative members of the cohort. Every donor gave a peripheral blood sample, and the peripheral blood mononuclear cells from that sample were used for TCR beta sequencing. The Qiagen DNeasy Blood Extraction Kit was used to extract genomic DNA from the blood cell samples. CDR1 SEHNR and CDR2 FQNEAQ are derived from the germline V gene (reference sequence). The CDR3 runs 15 residues from the cysteine to the phenylalanine. CDR3 DNA only is kept here, 45 bases in frame from base 1. V is clipped by 5 bases and J by 5 bases, and the sequence between their germline boundaries is 18 bases long. Beyond this particular receptor, the publication reports: A later genetic analysis reported fewer N-insertions in productive TCRs among donors in an Asian-associated ancestry cluster than the roughly 700-donor mean. Compared with equally common non-associated chains, HLA-associated TCR beta chains in a later analysis were more clonally expanded and had lower generation probabilities. Because HLA typing was unavailable for some donors at each locus, only the typed subset was used in association tests. In vitro tests confirmed that a few of the cytomegalovirus-associated TCR beta chains recognize cytomegalovirus antigens. In the study, around 150 TCR beta chains were listed as associated with cytomegalovirus. Cytomegalovirus status was reported to be diagnosed by the classifier with high specificity and sensitivity in both the original and validation cohorts. The presence/absence analyses assumed that sequencing depth was roughly uniform across donors, and that assumption may not be true. V-gene and J-gene trimming of TCR beta chains was associated with a missense DCLRE1C variant in a later genetic analysis, and the association was replicated in an independent cohort. A cluster of highly shared sequence variants was judged likely to represent a technical artifact of the sequencing pipeline. According to the authors, the approach could potentially be generalized to other disease states and immunological phenotypes. Strong co-occurrence of HLA alleles, especially DR and DQ, made assigning TCR associations to individual alleles difficult. Because counts were too low, approximately 18 rarely observed V segments, including chromosome 9 orphons, were excluded from the earlier analysis of roughly 580 of the donors. In a later analysis, most CMV-associated TCR beta chains were found to appear HLA-restricted, with HLA associations seemingly driven largely by CMV exposure. Only TCR beta chains were sequenced in this cohort, and the absence of alpha or paired-chain data limited detectable features. Specific HLA alleles were associated with around 18,000 TCR beta sequences at a false discovery rate of 0.05 in a later analysis. In an earlier analysis of a few hundred of the donors, most TCR beta V segments were observed in productive rearrangements about 87% or about 30% of the time, broadly matching IMGT annotations. Because the 87-base-pair reads could not distinguish some IMGT-functional V segments, including TRBV6-2 and TRBV6-3, those segments were excluded. While some public TCRs were present in many individuals, most TCR sequences turned up only very rarely across donors. A further reported finding was that TCR beta sequences accurately predicted the HLA-A and HLA-B alleles for most subjects in the first cohort. In a later analysis, several top co-occurrence clusters were reported to appear linked to parvovirus B19, influenza, CMV and Epstein-Barr virus. Linkage disequilibrium might explain the correlated functional status among segregating V segments, but an unknown experimental factor could not be excluded. According to a later analysis, TCR association rates differed among HLA loci, with DRB1 alleles showing the most associated TCRs and HLA-C alleles showing the fewest. For the cohort, immune exposure information was limited to CMV serostatus.

Library creation used the immunoSEQ multiplex PCR assay. For the multiplex PCR, a mixture combining 60 forward primers for TCR Vbeta segments and 13 reverse primers for TCR Jbeta segments was used. A multiplex PCR assay on genomic DNA amplified the CDR3 region of rearranged TCR beta genes. The amplified TCR beta libraries were sequenced on the Illumina HiSeq System as 87-base-pair reads. Per the original workflow: A later analysis counted about 80 million unique TCR beta chains across the 550 to 700 repertoires, and around 12 million of these chains were shared by at least two donors. To remove PCR and sequencing errors, raw reads were error-corrected and collapsed into unique sequences using a nearest-neighbor algorithm that merged closely related sequences. CDR3 sequences were aligned to IMGT reference sequences to assign V, D and J gene segments. For a sequence to be retained, a match of at least six nucleotides was required to both a V gene segment and a J gene segment. A rearrangement was called productive if the CDR3 had no stop codons and remained in frame with V and J, and every other rearrangement was called non-productive. CDR3 was defined according to IMGT convention as the region running from the second conserved V-encoded cysteine to the conserved J-encoded phenylalanine. The earlier analysis of about 610 of the donors excluded sequences that lacked an unambiguous match to a single V gene segment. In an earlier analysis of approximately 610 of the donors, V segments were called functional above 56.7% productive rearrangements and were called segregating when the between-donor standard deviation exceeded 5%. A statistical classification framework was built to diagnose cytomegalovirus status from the catalog of TCR beta chain sequences. A later analysis assigned V and J genes by comparing TCR nucleotide sequences with IMGT/GENE-DB human TR gene sequences. Using the TCRdist pipeline, a later analysis assigned CDR3 sequences along with most-parsimonious VDJ recombination scenarios. A later analysis defined each TCR beta chain by its CDR3 amino acid sequence plus V-gene family, and excluded reads lacking a unique V-gene family. As a way to deal with suspected cross-contamination and a sequencing artifact, a later analysis dropped 450 to 700 nucleotide sequences that were highly shared and had low generation probability. In a later analysis, a clonal expansion index was calculated for each public chain from normalized within-repertoire ranks of inferred template counts. In a later analysis, generation probabilities were computed using a VDJ recombination model fitted to out-of-frame rearrangements, and the results were checked against IGoR. Hypergeometric tests were used in a later analysis to score TCR-TCR, TCR-HLA and TCR-CMV co-occurrence, with a repertoire-size bias correction applied to the TCR pairs. In a later analysis, false discovery rates were estimated by permuting HLA or CMV assignments 20 times. In a later analysis, co-occurring TCRs were grouped using DBSCAN, with TCRdist sequence similarity added in when clustering inside HLA-allele-positive subsets. Repertoires with fewer than 30,000 or more than 120,000 public chains, plus five repertoires with anomalous nucleotide sharing, were excluded from co-occurrence clustering. TCRdb obtained this table from immuneACCESS and retained in-frame rearrangements with V and J assigned. These tables miss some clones; where compared with another copy, unresolved V genes account for less than half of the shortfall, and the remainder is unexplained. For V, J and clone size, that table is used; D and trimming come from the DNA. This sample gives under 150,000 clones in total; 65% to 80% of them show up just once. The top ten clonotypes cover around 1.5% of the sample.

A note on this clone: It lacks a known antigen. Base qualities were left out, and no much larger clone turns up one base away.

This receptor was obtained from a woman younger than 30 in good health and CMV-seronegative. Sequencing used PBMCs. The sequence joins TRBV7-9 to TRBJ2-5; matching of 6 bases hints at TRBD1 as the D gene. The DNA sequence follows: TGTGCCAGCAGCCCCGGGACAACCAGGAGGGAGACCCAGTACTTC. Translated, this gives CASSPGTTRRETQYF.